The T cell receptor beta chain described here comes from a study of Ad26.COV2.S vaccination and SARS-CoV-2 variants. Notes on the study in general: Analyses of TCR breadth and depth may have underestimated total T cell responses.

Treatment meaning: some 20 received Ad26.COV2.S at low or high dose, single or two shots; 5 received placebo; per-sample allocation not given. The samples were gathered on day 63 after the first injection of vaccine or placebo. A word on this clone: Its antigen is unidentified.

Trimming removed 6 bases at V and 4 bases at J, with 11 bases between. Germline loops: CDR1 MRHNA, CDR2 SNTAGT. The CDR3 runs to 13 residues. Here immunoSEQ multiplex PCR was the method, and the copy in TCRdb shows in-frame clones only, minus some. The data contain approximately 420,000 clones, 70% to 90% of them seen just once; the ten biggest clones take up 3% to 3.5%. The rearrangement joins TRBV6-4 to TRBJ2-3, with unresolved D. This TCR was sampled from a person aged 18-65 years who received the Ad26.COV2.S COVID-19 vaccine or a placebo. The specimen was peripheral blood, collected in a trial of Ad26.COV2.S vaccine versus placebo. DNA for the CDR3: TGTGCCAGCAGCCGAGAGCTCCCAGATACGCAGTATTTT. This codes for CASSRELPDTQYF.